These 3 T cell receptor beta chains were all obtained from the same sample, sequenced in a study of blood T cells in healthy people across ages (dated by TCRdb to between 2014 and 2017). The method was 5' RACE. Sequencer: Illumina HiSeq 2500. A second PCR of about 7 to 12 cycles was performed with a sample-barcoded 5' primer and a J-beta primer mix. TCRdb reanalyzed the raw reads on its own, using fastp at Q25 for trimming and MiXCR for clone calling, and kept in-frame beta chains. CDR3 protein duplicates are merged, each entry listing the most common genes and DNA. The sample has around 800,000 distinct CDR3 sequences on record, 25% to 30% of them singletons. The ten largest clones take up over 2.5% of the sample. These same records also appear under a second study, on T cells of mothers and their children.

The specimen was blood. These receptor sequences come from a boy between 10 and 17 years old in good health.

At least ten counts were recorded for this clonotype. V gene TRBV6-5 combines with J gene TRBJ1-2; the match to TRBD1 covers 7 bases. Germline-derived CDR1 and CDR2 are MNHEY and SVGAGI. V shed 7 bases and J 3 bases; nucleotides not matched to a gene: 2. CDR3 size: 12 residues. For the CDR3, the DNA is TGTGCCAGCACCCAGGGGGACTATGGCTACACCTTC. This sequence encodes CASTQGDYGYTF.

The rearrangement uses TRBV5-1 and TRBJ2-5, with 10 bases identical to TRBD1. The CDR3 has 17 residues. Unmatched junction bases numbered 12, after V lost 4 bases and J lost 3 bases. Germline CDR1 and CDR2: SGHRS and YFSETQ. CDR3 sequence reads: CASSPQPTGTGEETQYF. CDR3 coding DNA: TGCGCCAGCAGCCCCCAACCTACCGGGACAGGGGAAGAGACCCAGTACTTC.

The J gene is TRBJ2-1, the V gene TRBV12-3 or TRBV12-4, with TRBD2 as a possible D gene (7 bases). The V end lost 3 bases, the J end lost 8 bases, and 14 bases lay between the germline ends. This CDR3 is built from 14 residues. The CDR3 nucleotides are TGTGCCAGCAGTTTGGCGGGGGCATCCGATGAGCAGTTCTTC. Translating gives CASSLAGASDEQFF.